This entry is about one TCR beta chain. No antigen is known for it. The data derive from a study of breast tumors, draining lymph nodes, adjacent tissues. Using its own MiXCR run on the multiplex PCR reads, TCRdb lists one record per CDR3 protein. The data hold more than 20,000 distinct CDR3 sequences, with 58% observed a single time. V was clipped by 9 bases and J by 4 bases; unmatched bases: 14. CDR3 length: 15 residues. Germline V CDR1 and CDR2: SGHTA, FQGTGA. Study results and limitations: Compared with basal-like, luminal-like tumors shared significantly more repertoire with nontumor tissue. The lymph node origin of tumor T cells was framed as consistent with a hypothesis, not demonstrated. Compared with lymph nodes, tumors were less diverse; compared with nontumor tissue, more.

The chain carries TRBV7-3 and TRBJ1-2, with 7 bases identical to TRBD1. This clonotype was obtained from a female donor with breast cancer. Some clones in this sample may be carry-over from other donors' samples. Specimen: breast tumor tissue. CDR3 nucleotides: TGTGCCAGTAGTATGGGGCAGGGGGTCGCCTATGGCTACACCTTC. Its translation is CASSMGQGVAYGYTF.